Following are 2 T cell receptor beta chains from one sample sequenced in a study of shared clonotypes between healthy human individuals. The repertoire was sequenced with immunoSEQ multiplex PCR; TCRdb's copy has only in-frame clones and lacks some. The data show about 2 million clones, with roughly 95% seen just once and around 1.1% held by the top ten. CD45RO-negative, CCR7-positively selected cells formed the naive CD8 fraction, excluding terminally differentiated effector memory CD45RA+ cells. The sample taken for sequencing was naive CD8+ T cells sorted from blood. These receptors came from a man in his late teens or twenties in good health.

The chain combines TRBV4-1 with TRBJ2-4; D could derive from TRBD1 or TRBD2 (5 bases each). This CDR3 has 14 amino acids. Trimming pared 0 bases from V and 5 bases from J, leaving 8 bases between. Germline CDR1 and CDR2: MGHRA and YSYEKL. The CDR3 sequence is CASSQDPGQNIQYF. CDR3 nucleotide sequence: TGCGCCAGCAGCCAAGACCCGGGACAAAACATTCAGTACTTC.

The rearrangement links TRBV30 to TRBJ1-1; no firm D call. Germline assignment: CDR1 GTSNPN and CDR2 SVGIG (reference sequence). CDR3 size: 12 residues. The V end was cut by 0 bases, the J end by 6 bases, with 8 bases between. For the CDR3, the DNA is TGTGCCTGGAGTGTAGTAAGCGCTGAAGCTTTCTTT. It yields the protein CAWSVVSAEAFF.